The 10 T cell receptor beta chains presented below share a single source sample, sequenced in a study of T cell responses to AZD1222 COVID-19 vaccine. Data came from immunoSEQ multiplex PCR; TCRdb stores just in-frame clones and leaves some out. This sample carries some 120,000 clones, approximately 90% of them seen once, and the ten largest clones take roughly 3.1%. Sequenced here: peripheral blood, sampled 28 days after the second AZD1222 dose. Receptors were obtained from an adult who received the AZD1222 COVID-19 vaccine.

This clone was found once. The chain is built from TRBV6-5 and TRBJ2-2; TRBD2 matches 9 bases. CDR1 is MNHEY and CDR2 is SVGAGI in the germline V gene. After removal of 3 bases from V and 2 bases from J, the junction contained 1 base not matched to a gene. This CDR3 spans 15 amino acids. The CDR3 DNA reads as TGTGCCAGCAGTTATAGCGGGGGAAACACCGGGGAGCTGTTTTTT. This translates into CASSYSGGNTGELFF.

V usage is TRBV7-2 and J usage is TRBJ1-6; tentatively, D is TRBD1 (5 bases). CDR1 is SGHTA and CDR2 is FQGNSA in the germline V gene. V lost 5 bases to trimming and J lost 6 bases, with 14 bases between them. The CDR3 extends over 15 amino acids. The CDR3 sequence is CASSLARAANSPLHF. The DNA of the CDR3 is TGTGCCAGCAGCCTCGCCAGGGCGGCTAATTCACCCCTCCACTTT.

The J gene is TRBJ1-2, the V gene TRBV5-4; the match to TRBD1 covers 8 bases. V lost 7 bases and J lost 3; bases outside the gene matches: 5. CDR1 SGHNT and CDR2 YYREEE come from the germline V gene (reference sequence). This CDR3 is 13 amino acids long. The CDR3 reads CASEHRGYYGYTF. For the CDR3, the DNA is TGTGCCAGCGAACACAGGGGGTACTATGGCTACACCTTC. The full variable domain, its missing parts supplied by reference TRBV5-4 and TRBJ1-2, is ETGVTQSPTHLIKTRGQQVTLRCSSQSGHNTVSWYQQALGQGPQFIFQYYREEENGRGNFPPRFSGLQFPNYSSELNVNALELDDSALYLCASEHRGYYGYTFGSGTRLTVV.

This chain joins TRBV5-1 and TRBJ2-3; D gene ambiguous. Germline-derived CDR1 and CDR2 are SGHRS and YFSETQ. The V gene lost 0 bases and the J gene lost 2 bases, with 10 bases spanning the gap. This CDR3 has 15 amino acids. This CDR3 is CASSLEAADTDTQYF. CDR3 DNA: TGCGCCAGCAGCTTGGAGGCGGCTGACACAGATACGCAGTATTTT.

V and J are TRBV5-5 and TRBJ1-1, with D uncertain. Between the trimmed V and J ends, which lost 4 bases and 8 bases, there was a span of 12 bases. From germline, CDR1 is SGHKS and CDR2 YYEKEE (reference sequence). This CDR3 is 12 amino acids long. The CDR3 region has the DNA TGTGCCAGCAGCCTACCCGCCGCCGAAGCTTTCTTT. It yields the protein CASSLPAAEAFF. Based on the CDR3 plus reference TRBV5-5 and TRBJ1-1, the full variable domain is DAGVTQSPTHLIKTRGQQVTLRCSPISGHKSVSWYQQVLGQGPQFIFQYYEKEERGRGNFPDRFSARQFPNYSSELNVNALLLGDSALYLCASSLPAAEAFFGQGTRLTVV.

This clone was counted a few times. This chain joins TRBV5-1 and TRBJ1-2; TRBD1 aligns across 11 bases. The CDR3 runs 14 residues. Germline lookup yields CDR1 SGHRS and CDR2 YFSETQ. Germline trimming cut 5 bases from V and 6 bases from J; bases unmatched to any gene: 6. The CDR3 sequence: CASSRDRGEHGYTF. In DNA, the CDR3 is TGCGCCAGCAGTCGGGACAGGGGGGAACATGGCTACACCTTC.

This clone is classed as large. This sequence joins TRBV6-4 and TRBJ2-1; maybe TRBD2 (6 bases). Trimming pared 5 bases from V and 3 bases from J, leaving 8 bases between. The CDR3 is made up of 13 amino acids. The germline V gene has CDR1 MRHNA and CDR2 SNTAGT. The CDR3 DNA reads as TGTGCCAGCAGTCAGGACTACTACAATGAGCAGTTCTTC. This sequence encodes CASSQDYYNEQFF.

This rearrangement joins TRBV5-1 to TRBJ1-1, with D possibly matching TRBD1 (6 bases). Germline CDR1 SGHRS, CDR2 YFSETQ. V was trimmed by 4 bases and J by 4 bases, leaving 11 bases between them. The CDR3 is made up of 13 amino acids. The CDR3 DNA is TGCGCCAGCAGCCCCCAGGGGACCACTGAAGCTTTCTTT. Translation gives CASSPQGTTEAFF.

The chain joins TRBV5-4 to TRBJ2-2; tentatively, D is TRBD2 (7 bases). The CDR3 runs to 16 residues. Trimming pared 1 base from V and 2 bases from J, leaving 12 bases between. Germline loops: CDR1 SGHNT, CDR2 YYREEE (reference sequence). This CDR3 is CASSLFGGPNTGELFF. The CDR3 DNA follows: TGTGCCAGCAGCTTGTTCGGGGGGCCAAACACCGGGGAGCTGTTTTTT.

The chain has TRBV24-1 and TRBJ2-5; D is uncertain. Per germline, CDR1 KGHDR and CDR2 SFDVKD. The length of the CDR3 is 13 residues. Trimming shortened V by 4 bases and J by 5 bases, and 10 bases separated the two germline ends. The CDR3 DNA follows: TGTGCCACCAGTGAGGTAGGGTGGGAGACCCAGTACTTC. It codes for CATSEVGWETQYF.